One and the same sample provided the 19 T cell receptor beta chains below, sequenced in a study of blood T cell repertoires in COVID-19. The assay was immunoSEQ multiplex PCR, and TCRdb's table has in-frame clones only and misses some. This sample has around 250,000 clones, with about 90% found just once. The sample consisted of PBMCs or T cells enriched from blood (not recorded which). The receptors were sampled from a woman aged 40-49 years who had been exposed to COVID-19.

V is TRBV30 and J is TRBJ1-6; TRBD1 is a possible D gene (5 bases). Looked up from germline, CDR1 is GTSNPN and CDR2 is SVGIG (reference sequence). The CDR3 extends over 12 amino acids. V was trimmed by 1 base and J by 13 bases, leaving 11 bases between them. CDR3 sequence: CAWSDQGGPLHF. DNA of the CDR3: TGTGCCTGGAGTGATCAGGGAGGTCCCCTCCACTTT.

This chain connects TRBV7-9 to TRBJ1-2; D not resolved. Trimming left V 1 base short and J 4 bases short, with 7 bases between. Per the germline V gene, CDR1 is SEHNR and CDR2 is FQNEAQ (reference sequence). There are 13 residues in the CDR3. The CDR3 DNA reads as TGTGCCAGCAGCTTAGGTGGCAGCTATGGCTACACCTTC. Its translation is CASSLGGSYGYTF.

This clone was seen only once. This rearrangement joins TRBV9 to TRBJ2-7, with TRBD2 identical over 8 bases. J was trimmed by 6 bases and V by 9 bases; bases with no gene match: 11. CDR1 and CDR2 from the germline V gene are SGDLS and YYNGEE. The CDR3 is 13 amino acids. This chain's CDR3 is CAIRGTSRSEQYV. In DNA, the CDR3 is TGTGCCATTCGGGGGACTAGTCGCTCCGAGCAGTACGTC.

The chain's CDR3 is CASRRGGISEQFF. The DNA for the CDR3 is TGTGCCAGCAGGCGGGGGGGCATCAGTGAGCAGTTCTTC. The chain combines TRBV6-5 with TRBJ2-1; TRBD2 matches at 9 bases. V was clipped by 6 bases and J by 9 bases; unmatched bases: 6. The CDR3 spans 13 residues. Germline V gene data show CDR1 as MNHEY and CDR2 as SVGAGI.

In regard to this clone: The junction departs from the called germline gene at one end, perhaps through a read error. The chain uses TRBV5-1 and TRBJ2-2; D tentatively fits TRBD1 or TRBD2 (6 bases each). Germline V gene data show CDR1 as SGHRS and CDR2 as YFSETQ. The CDR3 contains 17 residues. CDR3 protein: CASSLEGVSSYTGELFF. The CDR3 DNA reads as TGTGCCAGCAGCTTGGAGGGGGTGTCTTCGTACACCGGGGAGCTGTTTTTT.

A word on this clone: An end of the junction differs from the germline gene, which may be a read error. The same CDR3 also results from other DNA sequences found in this sample. The chain carries TRBV5-1 and TRBJ1-1, with a possible D match to TRBD1 (5 bases). The CDR3 contains 15 residues. Germline V lookup: CDR1 SGHRS, CDR2 YFSETQ. The CDR3 sequence: CASSLASGLNTEAFF. CDR3 sequence (DNA): TGTGCCAGCAGCTTGGCCTCAGGGCTGAACACTGAAGCTTTCTTT.

The chain has TRBV18 and TRBJ2-5, with 9 bases identical to TRBD1. This CDR3 region has 18 residues. V lost 3 bases, J lost 4 bases, and 15 bases stayed unmatched. Germline V gene data show CDR1 as KGHSH and CDR2 as LQKENI. The CDR3 spells CASSPKAGTGYILETQYF. The CDR3 coding sequence is TGTGCCAGCTCACCGAAAGCCGGGACAGGGTATATATTAGAGACCCAGTACTTC.

The chain recombines TRBV10-3 with TRBJ2-7; D remains ambiguous. This CDR3 comprises 13 residues. Trimming removed 0 bases from V and 3 bases from J, with 6 bases in between. Germline CDR1 is ENHRY and CDR2 is SYGVKD. The CDR3 region is CAISESKLYEQYV. The CDR3 DNA reads TGTGCCATCAGTGAGTCCAAACTCTACGAGCAGTACGTC.

V gene TRBV7-2 combines with J gene TRBJ1-4; D gene ambiguous. Trimming pared 1 base from V and 6 bases from J, leaving 12 bases between. The CDR3 length is 15 residues. CDR1 SGHTA and CDR2 FQGNSA come from the germline V gene. DNA for the CDR3: TGTGCCAGCAGCTTAGGAGGGTTGTCGTATGAAAAACTGTTTTTT. This codes for CASSLGGLSYEKLFF.

The chain combines TRBV19 with TRBJ1-2; the D gene is possibly TRBD1 (5 bases). Trimming left V 5 bases short and J 4 bases short, with 11 bases between. This CDR3 comprises 13 residues. Germline values: CDR1 LNHDA, CDR2 SQIVND (reference sequence). The CDR3 bases are TGTGCCAGTAGTTTCGGACAAGTCTATGGCTACACCTTC. Translation: CASSFGQVYGYTF. Full variable domain (remainder filled in from reference TRBV19 and TRBJ1-2): DGGITQSPKYLFRKEGQNVTLSCEQNLNHDAMYWYRQDPGQGLRLIYYSQIVNDFQKGDIAEGYSVSREKKESFPLTVTSAQKNPTAFYLCASSFGQVYGYTFGSGTRLTVV.

V is TRBV12-3 or TRBV12-4 and J is TRBJ1-4, with no clear D. Trimming pared 7 bases from V and 8 bases from J, leaving 8 bases between. The CDR3 has 11 amino acids. The CDR3 DNA reads as TGTGCCAGCAAATTCCGGGAAAAACTGTTTTTT. It codes for CASKFREKLFF.

A few counts support this clone. The chain recombines TRBV12-3 or TRBV12-4 with TRBJ1-2, with a weak D call TRBD1 (5 bases). The length of the CDR3 is 13 residues. V lost 5 bases to trimming and J lost 6 bases, with 13 bases between them. DNA for the CDR3: TGTGCCAGCAGTGGGGGATGGGGGGATGGCTACACCTTC. As protein: CASSGGWGDGYTF.

The chain combines TRBV7-9 with TRBJ1-1; D gene uncertain. The CDR3 covers 11 residues. V dropped 3 bases and J dropped 11 bases, with 10 bases sitting between them. The germline gives CDR1 SEHNR, CDR2 FQNEAQ (reference sequence). The DNA for the CDR3 is TGTGCCAGCAGCTTCCAAAGGGAGGCTTTCTTT. Translated: CASSFQREAFF.

The chain links TRBV5-8 to TRBJ1-2; TRBD1 matches at 9 bases. Germline lookup yields CDR1 SGHTS and CDR2 YDEGEE. This CDR3 spans 14 amino acids. J was trimmed by 8 bases and V by 3 bases; bases with no gene match: 8. The CDR3 DNA is TGTGCCAGCAGCTACGGACAGGGGACTGACGGCTACACCTTC. As protein: CASSYGQGTDGYTF. Complete variable domain (other parts from reference TRBV5-8 and TRBJ1-2): EAGVTQSPTHLIKTRGQQATLRCSPISGHTSVYWYQQALGLGLQFLLWYDEGEERNRGNFPPRFSGRQFPNYSSELNVNALELEDSALYLCASSYGQGTDGYTFGSGTRLTVV.

V gene TRBV27 combines with J gene TRBJ1-2, with 7 bases matching TRBD1. This CDR3 spans 16 amino acids. Trimming took 5 bases from V and 0 from J; bases not matched to a gene: 9. CDR1 and CDR2 (germline): MNHEY, SMNVEV (reference sequence). In DNA, the CDR3 is TGTGCCAGCAGTCCCGGCGGGGACAGAGCTAACTATGGCTACACCTTC. Translation: CASSPGGDRANYGYTF.

V is TRBV2 and J is TRBJ2-1; 9 nucleotides agree with TRBD1. Germline V lookup: CDR1 SNHLY, CDR2 FYNNEI. Germline trimming cut 7 bases from V and 6 bases from J; bases unmatched to any gene: 7. CDR3 length: 14 amino acids. CDR3 sequence reads: CASNEGDRANEQFF. The CDR3 DNA sequence: TGTGCCAGCAACGAGGGGGACAGGGCCAATGAGCAGTTCTTC.

The CDR3 bases are TGTGCCAGCAGCAAAGGGGACAGGGGACCAGATACGCAGTATTTT. Translation: CASSKGDRGPDTQYF. This chain links TRBV21-1 with TRBJ2-3; TRBD1, the table's D call, lacks a check against the DNA. TRBV21-1 has pseudogene status. The CDR3 sequence is 15 residues long.

DNA of the CDR3: TGTGCCAGCAGTTTACAGGCCGGTAGCAATCAGCCCCAGCATTTT. Its translation: CASSLQAGSNQPQHF. The V gene is TRBV27, the J gene TRBJ1-5; no reliable D call. Trimming took off 2 bases at V and 0 bases at J, with 8 bases between the two ends. Germline V CDR1 and CDR2: MNHEY, SMNVEV (reference sequence). The CDR3 spans 15 residues.

This clone was seen only a few times. The chain joins TRBV28 to TRBJ1-2; 9 bases map to TRBD1. With 6 bases clipped from V and 4 bases from J, the junction kept 9 bases outside the gene matches. The V gene's germline CDR1 is MDHEN and CDR2 SYDVKM. CDR3 length equals 15 residues. The CDR3 loop is CASSLDRGARYGYTF. CDR3 nucleotide sequence: TGTGCCAGCAGCCTTGACAGGGGGGCGCGCTATGGCTACACCTTC.